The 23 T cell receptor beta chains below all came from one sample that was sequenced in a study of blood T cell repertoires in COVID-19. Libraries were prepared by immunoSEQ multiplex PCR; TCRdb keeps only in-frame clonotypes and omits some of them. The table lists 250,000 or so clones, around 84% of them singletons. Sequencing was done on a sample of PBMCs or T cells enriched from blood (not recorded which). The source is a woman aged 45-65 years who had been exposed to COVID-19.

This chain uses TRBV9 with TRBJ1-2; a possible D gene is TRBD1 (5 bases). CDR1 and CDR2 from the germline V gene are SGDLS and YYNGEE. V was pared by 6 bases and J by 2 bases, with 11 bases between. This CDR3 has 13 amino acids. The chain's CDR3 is CASNLPGNYGYTF. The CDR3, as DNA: TGTGCCAGCAACTTACCAGGGAACTATGGCTACACCTTC.

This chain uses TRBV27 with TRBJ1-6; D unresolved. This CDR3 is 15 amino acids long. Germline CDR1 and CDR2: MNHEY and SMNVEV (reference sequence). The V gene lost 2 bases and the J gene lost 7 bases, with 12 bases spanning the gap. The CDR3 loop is CASSLRSGPNSPLHF. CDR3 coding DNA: TGTGCCAGCAGTTTAAGGTCGGGTCCGAATTCACCCCTCCACTTT.

The CDR3 loop is CASSPEGEQYF. For the CDR3, the DNA is TGTGCCAGCAGTCCGGAGGGTGAGCAGTACTTC. The rearrangement uses TRBV12-3 or TRBV12-4 and TRBJ2-7, with TRBD2 as a possible D gene (6 bases). Trimming took 5 bases from V and 7 from J, leaving 9 bases between them. This CDR3 has 11 residues.

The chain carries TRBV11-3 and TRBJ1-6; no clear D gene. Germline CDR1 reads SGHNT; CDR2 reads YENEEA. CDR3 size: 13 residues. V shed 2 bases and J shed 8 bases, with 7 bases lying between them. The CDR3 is CASSLYRDSPLHF. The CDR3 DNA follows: TGTGCCAGCAGCTTATATCGGGATTCACCCCTCCACTTT.

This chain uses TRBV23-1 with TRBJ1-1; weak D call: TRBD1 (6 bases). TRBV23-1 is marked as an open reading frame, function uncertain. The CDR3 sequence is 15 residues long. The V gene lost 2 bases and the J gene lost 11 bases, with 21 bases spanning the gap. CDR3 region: CASSQPGGGRSGAFF. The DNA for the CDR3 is TGCGCCAGCAGTCAACCAGGTGGGGGCCGGTCGGGCGCTTTCTTT.

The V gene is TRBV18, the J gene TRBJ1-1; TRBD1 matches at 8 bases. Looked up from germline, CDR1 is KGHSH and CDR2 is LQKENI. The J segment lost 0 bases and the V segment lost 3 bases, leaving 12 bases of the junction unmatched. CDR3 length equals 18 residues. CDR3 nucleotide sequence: TGTGCCAGCTCACCCGTTCCAGGGGGCCCGAGAATGAACACTGAAGCTTTCTTT. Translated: CASSPVPGGPRMNTEAFF.

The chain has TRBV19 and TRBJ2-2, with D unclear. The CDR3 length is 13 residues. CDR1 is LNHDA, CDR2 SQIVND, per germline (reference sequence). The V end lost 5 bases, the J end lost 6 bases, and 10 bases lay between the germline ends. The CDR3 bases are TGTGCCAGTAGTCCCAGTTGGTCCGGGGAGCTGTTTTTT. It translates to CASSPSWSGELFF.

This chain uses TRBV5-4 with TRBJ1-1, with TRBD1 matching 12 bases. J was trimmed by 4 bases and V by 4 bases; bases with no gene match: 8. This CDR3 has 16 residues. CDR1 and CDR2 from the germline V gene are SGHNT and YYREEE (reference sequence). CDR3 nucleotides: TGTGCCAGCAGCCCCGGGACAGGGGGCCTCGGCACTGAAGCTTTCTTT. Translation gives CASSPGTGGLGTEAFF.

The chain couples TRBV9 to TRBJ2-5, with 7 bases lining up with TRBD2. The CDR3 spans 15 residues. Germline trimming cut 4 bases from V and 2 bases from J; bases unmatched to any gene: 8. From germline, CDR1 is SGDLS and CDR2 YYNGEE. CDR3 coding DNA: TGTGCCAGCAGCTCCGGCCTACTAGCGCAAGAGACCCAGTACTTC. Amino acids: CASSSGLLAQETQYF.

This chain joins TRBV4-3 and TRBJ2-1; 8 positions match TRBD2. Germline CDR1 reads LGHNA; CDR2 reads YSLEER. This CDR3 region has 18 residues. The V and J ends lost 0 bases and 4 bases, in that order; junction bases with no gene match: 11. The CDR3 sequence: CASSQDPRTGGGYNEQFF. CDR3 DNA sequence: TGCGCCAGCAGCCAAGATCCCCGGACGGGCGGGGGGTACAATGAGCAGTTCTTC.

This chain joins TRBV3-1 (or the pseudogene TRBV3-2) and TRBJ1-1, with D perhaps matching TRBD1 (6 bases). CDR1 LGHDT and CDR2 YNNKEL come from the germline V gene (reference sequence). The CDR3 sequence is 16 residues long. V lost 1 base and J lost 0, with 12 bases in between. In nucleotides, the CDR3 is TGTGCCAGCAGCCAAGGGCAGGGGCCCTTGAACACTGAAGCTTTCTTT. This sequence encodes CASSQGQGPLNTEAFF.

CDR3 loop: CAGSDWDSAEAFF. CDR3 in DNA: TGTGCCGGCTCAGACTGGGATAGCGCTGAAGCTTTCTTT. The chain couples TRBV3-1 (or the pseudogene TRBV3-2) to TRBJ1-1; no clear D gene. The length of the CDR3 is 13 residues. V dropped 11 bases and J dropped 6 bases, with 19 bases sitting between them. Germline V gene data show CDR1 as LGHDT and CDR2 as YNNKEL (reference sequence).

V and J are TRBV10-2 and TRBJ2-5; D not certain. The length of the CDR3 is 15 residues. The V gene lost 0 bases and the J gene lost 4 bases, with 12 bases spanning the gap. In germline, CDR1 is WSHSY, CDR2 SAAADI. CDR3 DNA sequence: TGCGCCAGCAGTGAGTCCGTGACGCCAGGAGAGACCCAGTACTTC. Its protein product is CASSESVTPGETQYF.

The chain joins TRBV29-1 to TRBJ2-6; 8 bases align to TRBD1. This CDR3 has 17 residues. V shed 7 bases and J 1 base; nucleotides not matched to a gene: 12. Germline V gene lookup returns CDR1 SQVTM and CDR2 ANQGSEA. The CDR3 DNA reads TGCAGCGCGGTGACAGGGGTCCCATCTTCTGGGGCCAACGTCCTGACTTTC. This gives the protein CSAVTGVPSSGANVLTF.

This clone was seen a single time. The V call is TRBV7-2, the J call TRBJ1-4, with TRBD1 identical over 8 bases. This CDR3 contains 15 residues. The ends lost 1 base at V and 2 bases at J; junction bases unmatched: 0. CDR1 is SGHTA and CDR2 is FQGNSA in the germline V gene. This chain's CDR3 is CASSLGQGTNEKLFF. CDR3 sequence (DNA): TGTGCCAGCAGCTTAGGACAGGGGACTAATGAAAAACTGTTTTTT.

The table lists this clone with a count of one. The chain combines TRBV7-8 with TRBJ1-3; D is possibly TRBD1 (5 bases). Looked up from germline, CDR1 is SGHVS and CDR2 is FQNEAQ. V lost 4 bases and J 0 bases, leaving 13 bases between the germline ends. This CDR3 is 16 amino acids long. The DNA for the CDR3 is TGTGCCAGCAGCTCCGACAGAAGAATCTCTGGAAACACCATATATTTT. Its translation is CASSSDRRISGNTIYF.

The CDR3 region has the DNA TGTGCCACAGGGAGGCATCAGCCCCAGCATTTT. This gives the protein CATGRHQPQHF. The V call is TRBV24-1, the J call TRBJ1-5, with D uncertain. The V gene's germline CDR1 is KGHDR and CDR2 SFDVKD. Trimming left V 10 bases short and J 5 bases short, with 8 bases between. This CDR3 is built from 11 residues.

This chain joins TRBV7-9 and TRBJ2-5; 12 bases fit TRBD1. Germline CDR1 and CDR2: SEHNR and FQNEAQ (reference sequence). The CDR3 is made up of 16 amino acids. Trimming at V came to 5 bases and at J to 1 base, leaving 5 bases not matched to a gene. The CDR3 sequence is CASSRDRGLRQETQYF. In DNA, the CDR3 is TGTGCCAGCAGCCGGGACAGGGGGCTTCGCCAAGAGACCCAGTACTTC.

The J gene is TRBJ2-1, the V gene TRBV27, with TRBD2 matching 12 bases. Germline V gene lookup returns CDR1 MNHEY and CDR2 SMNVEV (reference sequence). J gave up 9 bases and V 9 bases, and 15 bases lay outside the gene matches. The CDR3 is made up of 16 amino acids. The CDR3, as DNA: TGTGCCAGTAGCGCTAGCGGGGGGGCCCCATCCGGTGAGCAGTTCTTC. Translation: CASSASGGAPSGEQFF.

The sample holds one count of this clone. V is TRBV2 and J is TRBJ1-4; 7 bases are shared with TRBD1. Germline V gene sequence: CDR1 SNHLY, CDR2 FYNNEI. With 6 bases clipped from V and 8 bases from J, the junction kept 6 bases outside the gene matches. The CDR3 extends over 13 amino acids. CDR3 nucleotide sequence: TGTGCCAGCAGACAGGGGCGGTACGAAAAACTGTTTTTT. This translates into CASRQGRYEKLFF.

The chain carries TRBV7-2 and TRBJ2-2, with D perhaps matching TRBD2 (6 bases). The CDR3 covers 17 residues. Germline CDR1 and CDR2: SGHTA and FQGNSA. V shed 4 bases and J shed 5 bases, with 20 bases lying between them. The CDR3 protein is CASSSSTGLARTGELFF. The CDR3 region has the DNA TGTGCCAGCAGCTCCAGTACGGGGCTAGCGCGTACCGGGGAGCTGTTTTTT. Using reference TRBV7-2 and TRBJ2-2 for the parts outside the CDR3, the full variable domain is GAGVSQSPSNKVTEKGKDVELRCDPISGHTALYWYRQSLGQGLEFLIYFQGNSAPDKSGLPSDRFSAERTGGSVSTLTIQRTQQEDSAVYLCASSSSTGLARTGELFFGEGSRLTVL.

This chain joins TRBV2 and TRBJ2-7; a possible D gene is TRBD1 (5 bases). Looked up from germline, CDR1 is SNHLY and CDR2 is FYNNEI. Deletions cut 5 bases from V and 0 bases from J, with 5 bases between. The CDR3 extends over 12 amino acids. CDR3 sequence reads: CASSRGSYEQYF. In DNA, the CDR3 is TGTGCCAGCAGTAGGGGCTCCTACGAGCAGTACTTC.

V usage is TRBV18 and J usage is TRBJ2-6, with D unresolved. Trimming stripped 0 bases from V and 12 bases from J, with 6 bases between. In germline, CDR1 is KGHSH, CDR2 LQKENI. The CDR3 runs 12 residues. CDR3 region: CASSPPSGVLTF. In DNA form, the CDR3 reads TGTGCCAGCTCACCACCCTCCGGCGTCCTGACTTTC.